The sequence of this T cell receptor beta chain was determined in a study of STAT5B mutations in CD4+ large granular lymphocyte leukemia. This was a survey-level run. Clones were sequenced by immunoSEQ multiplex PCR, and TCRdb holds only the in-frame ones, with some missing. The sample has about 30,000 clones, under 85% seen once. The trim removed 4 bases at V and 0 bases at J, leaving 10 bases unmatched. Germline V gives CDR1 SGHRS, CDR2 YFSETQ. The CDR3 is 17 residues long. Of note for this clone: Its specificity is unknown.

Findings and caveats of the study: 8/27 top patient clones versus 2/35 control clones were TRBV06-family.

This rearrangement joins TRBV5-1 to TRBJ2-3; 8 bases match TRBD2. This receptor was taken from a human donor in good health. Material: CD4+ T cells from blood buffy coats. The chain's CDR3 is CASSRAGGVSSTDTQYF. As DNA, the CDR3 is TGCGCCAGCAGCCGGGCGGGGGGAGTTTCTAGCACAGATACGCAGTATTTT.